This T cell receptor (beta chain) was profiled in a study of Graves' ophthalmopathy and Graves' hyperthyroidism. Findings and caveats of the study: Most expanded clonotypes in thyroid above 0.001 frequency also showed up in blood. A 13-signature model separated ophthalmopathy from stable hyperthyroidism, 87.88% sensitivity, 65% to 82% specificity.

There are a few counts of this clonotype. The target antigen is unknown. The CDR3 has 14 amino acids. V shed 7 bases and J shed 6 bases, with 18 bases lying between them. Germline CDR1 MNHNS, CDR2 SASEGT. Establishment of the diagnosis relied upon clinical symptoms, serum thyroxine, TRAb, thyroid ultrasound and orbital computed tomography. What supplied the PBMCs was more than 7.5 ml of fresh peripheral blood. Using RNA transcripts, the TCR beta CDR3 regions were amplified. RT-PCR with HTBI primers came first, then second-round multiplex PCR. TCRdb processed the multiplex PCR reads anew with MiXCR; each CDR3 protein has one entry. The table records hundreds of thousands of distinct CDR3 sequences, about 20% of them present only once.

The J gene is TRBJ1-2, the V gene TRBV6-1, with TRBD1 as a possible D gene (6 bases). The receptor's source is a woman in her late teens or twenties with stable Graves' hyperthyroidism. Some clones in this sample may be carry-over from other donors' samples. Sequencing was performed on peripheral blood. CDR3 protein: CASTEFRGGDGYTF. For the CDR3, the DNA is TGTGCCAGCACCGAATTTAGGGGGGGTGATGGCTACACCTTC.